The following is a T cell receptor (beta chain) sequence with its context. The data were obtained in a study of cytomegalovirus exposure and HLA in healthy donors. The CDR3 extends over 13 amino acids. Germline V gives CDR1 SGHTA, CDR2 FQGTGA. The ends were cut back, 5 bases at V and 6 bases at J, with 10 bases in the middle. Sequenced by immunoSEQ multiplex PCR; TCRdb stores in-frame clones only, minus some. The sample yields over 50,000 clones, about 96% seen once. Sequencing input: PBMCs. This receptor was obtained from a woman aged 18-35 years in good health and CMV-seronegative. This chain uses TRBV7-3 with TRBJ2-2; D uncertain. This CDR3 reads CASSANMAGELFF. Written as DNA, the CDR3 is TGTGCCAGCAGCGCCAACATGGCCGGGGAGCTGTTTTTT.